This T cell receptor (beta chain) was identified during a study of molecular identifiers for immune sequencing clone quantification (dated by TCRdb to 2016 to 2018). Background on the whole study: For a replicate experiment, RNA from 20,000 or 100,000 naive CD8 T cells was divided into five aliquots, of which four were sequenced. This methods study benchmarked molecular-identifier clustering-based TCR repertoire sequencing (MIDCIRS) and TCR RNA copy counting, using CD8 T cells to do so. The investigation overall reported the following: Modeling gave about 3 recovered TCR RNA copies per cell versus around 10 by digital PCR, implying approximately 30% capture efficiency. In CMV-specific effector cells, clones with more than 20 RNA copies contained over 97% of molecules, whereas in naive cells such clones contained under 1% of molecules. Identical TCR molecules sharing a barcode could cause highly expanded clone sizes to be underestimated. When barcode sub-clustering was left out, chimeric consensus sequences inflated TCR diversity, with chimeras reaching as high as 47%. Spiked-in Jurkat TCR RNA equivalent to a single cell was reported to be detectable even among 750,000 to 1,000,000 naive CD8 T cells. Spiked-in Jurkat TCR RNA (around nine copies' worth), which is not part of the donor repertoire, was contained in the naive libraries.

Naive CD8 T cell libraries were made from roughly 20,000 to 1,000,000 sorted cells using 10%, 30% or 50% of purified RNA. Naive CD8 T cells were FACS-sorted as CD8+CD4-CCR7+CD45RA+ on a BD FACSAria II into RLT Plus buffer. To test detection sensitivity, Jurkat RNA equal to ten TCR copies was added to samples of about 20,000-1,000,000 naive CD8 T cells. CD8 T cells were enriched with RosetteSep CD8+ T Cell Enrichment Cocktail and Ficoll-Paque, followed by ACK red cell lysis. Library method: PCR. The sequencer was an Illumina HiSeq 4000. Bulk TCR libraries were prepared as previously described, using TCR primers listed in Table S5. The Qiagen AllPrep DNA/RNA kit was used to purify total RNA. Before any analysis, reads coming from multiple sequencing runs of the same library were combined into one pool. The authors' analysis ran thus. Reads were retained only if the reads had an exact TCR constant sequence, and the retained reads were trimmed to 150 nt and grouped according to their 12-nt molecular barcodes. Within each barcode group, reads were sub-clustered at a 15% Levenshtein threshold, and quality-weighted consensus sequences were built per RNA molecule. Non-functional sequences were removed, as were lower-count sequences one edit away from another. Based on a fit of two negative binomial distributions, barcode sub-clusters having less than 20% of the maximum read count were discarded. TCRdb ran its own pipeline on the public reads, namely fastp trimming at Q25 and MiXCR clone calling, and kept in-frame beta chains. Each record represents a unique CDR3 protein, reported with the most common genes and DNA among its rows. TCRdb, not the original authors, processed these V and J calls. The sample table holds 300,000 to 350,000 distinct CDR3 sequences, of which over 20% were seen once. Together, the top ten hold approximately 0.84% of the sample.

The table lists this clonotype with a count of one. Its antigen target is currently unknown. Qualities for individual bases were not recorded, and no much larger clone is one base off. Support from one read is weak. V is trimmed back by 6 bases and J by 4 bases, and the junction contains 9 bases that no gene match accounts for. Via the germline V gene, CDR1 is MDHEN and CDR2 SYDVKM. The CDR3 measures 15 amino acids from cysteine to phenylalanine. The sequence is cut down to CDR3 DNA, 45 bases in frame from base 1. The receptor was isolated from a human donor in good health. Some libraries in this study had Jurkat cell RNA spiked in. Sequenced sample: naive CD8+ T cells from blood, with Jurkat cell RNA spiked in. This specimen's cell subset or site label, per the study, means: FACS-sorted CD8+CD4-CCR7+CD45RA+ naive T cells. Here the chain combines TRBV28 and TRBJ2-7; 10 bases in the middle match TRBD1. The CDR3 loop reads CASRYRQGARYEQYF. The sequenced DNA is TGTGCCAGCAGATACAGACAGGGGGCTAGGTACGAGCAGTACTTC.